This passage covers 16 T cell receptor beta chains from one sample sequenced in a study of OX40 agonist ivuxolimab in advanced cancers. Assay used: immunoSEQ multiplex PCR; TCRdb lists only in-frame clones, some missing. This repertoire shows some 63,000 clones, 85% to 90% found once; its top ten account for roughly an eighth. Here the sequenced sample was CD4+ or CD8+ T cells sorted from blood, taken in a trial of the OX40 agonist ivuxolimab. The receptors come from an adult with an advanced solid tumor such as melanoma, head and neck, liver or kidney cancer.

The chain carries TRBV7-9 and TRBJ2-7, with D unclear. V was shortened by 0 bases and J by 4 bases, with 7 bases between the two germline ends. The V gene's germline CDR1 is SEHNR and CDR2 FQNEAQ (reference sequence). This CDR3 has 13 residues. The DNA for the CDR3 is TGTGCCAGCAGCTTAGCTGGCAGTTACGAGCAGTACTTC. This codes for CASSLAGSYEQYF.

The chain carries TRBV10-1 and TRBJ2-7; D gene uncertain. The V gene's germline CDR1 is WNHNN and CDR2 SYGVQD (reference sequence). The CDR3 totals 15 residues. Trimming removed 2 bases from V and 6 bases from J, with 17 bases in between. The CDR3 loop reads CASSESSQRKGEQYF. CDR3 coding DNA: TGCGCCAGCAGTGAGAGCAGTCAGCGTAAGGGCGAGCAGTACTTC.

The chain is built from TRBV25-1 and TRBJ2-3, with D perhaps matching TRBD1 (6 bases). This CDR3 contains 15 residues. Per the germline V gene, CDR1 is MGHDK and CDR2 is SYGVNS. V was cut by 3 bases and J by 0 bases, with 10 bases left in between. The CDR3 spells CASSDYRVSTDTQYF. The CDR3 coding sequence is TGTGCCAGCAGTGACTACAGGGTTAGCACAGATACGCAGTATTTT.

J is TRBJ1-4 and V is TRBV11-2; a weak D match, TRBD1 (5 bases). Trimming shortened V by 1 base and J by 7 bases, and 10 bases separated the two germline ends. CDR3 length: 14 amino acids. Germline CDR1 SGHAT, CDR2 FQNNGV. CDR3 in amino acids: CASSLGDSGEKLFF. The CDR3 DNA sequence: TGTGCCAGCAGCTTAGGCGACAGTGGTGAAAAACTGTTTTTT.

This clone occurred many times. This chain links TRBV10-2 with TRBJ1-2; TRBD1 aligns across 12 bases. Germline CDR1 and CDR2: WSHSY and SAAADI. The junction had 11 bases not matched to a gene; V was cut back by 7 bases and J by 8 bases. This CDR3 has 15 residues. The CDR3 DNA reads TGCGCCAGCACCCCAGGGACAGGGGGCCGGGAAGGCTACACCTTC. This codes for CASTPGTGGREGYTF.

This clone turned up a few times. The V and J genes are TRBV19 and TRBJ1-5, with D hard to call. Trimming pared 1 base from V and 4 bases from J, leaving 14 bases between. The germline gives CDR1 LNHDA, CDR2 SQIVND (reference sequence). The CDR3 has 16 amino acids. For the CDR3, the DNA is TGTGCCAGTAGTATAGGGCTTGGGCAGGATAATCAGCCCCAGCATTTT. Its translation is CASSIGLGQDNQPQHF.

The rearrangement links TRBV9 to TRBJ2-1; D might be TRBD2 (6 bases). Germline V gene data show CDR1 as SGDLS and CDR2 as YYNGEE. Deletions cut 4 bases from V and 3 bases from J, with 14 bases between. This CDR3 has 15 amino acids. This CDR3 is CASSLRTNSYNEQFF. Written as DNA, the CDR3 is TGTGCCAGCAGCTTACGGACTAACAGCTACAATGAGCAGTTCTTC.

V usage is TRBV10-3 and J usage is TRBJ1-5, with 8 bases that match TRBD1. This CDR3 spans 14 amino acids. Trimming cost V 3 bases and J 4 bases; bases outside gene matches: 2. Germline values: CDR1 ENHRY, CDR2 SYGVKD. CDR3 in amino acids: CAISDRGQNQPQHF. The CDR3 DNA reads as TGTGCCATCAGTGACAGGGGGCAAAATCAGCCCCAGCATTTT.

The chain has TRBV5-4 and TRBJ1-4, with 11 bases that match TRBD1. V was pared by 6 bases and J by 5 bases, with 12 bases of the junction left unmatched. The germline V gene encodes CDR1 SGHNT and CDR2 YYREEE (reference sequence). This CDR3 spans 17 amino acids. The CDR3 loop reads CASTSGQGASGNEKLFF. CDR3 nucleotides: TGTGCCAGCACCTCAGGACAGGGGGCATCGGGGAATGAAAAACTGTTTTTT.

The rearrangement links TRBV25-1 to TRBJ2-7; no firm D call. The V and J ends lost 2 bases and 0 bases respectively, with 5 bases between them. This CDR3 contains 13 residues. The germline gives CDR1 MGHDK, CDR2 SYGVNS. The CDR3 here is CASSEVGSYEQYF. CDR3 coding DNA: TGTGCCAGCAGTGAAGTAGGCTCCTACGAGCAGTACTTC.

The CDR3 nucleotides are TGTGCCAGTAGTACCCGGGACAGCTCCTACGAGCAGTACTTC. As protein: CASSTRDSSYEQYF. V usage is TRBV19 and J usage is TRBJ2-7; the match to TRBD1 covers 7 bases. The CDR3 has 14 amino acids. Germline V lookup: CDR1 LNHDA, CDR2 SQIVND (reference sequence). V shed 4 bases and J 0 bases; nucleotides not matched to a gene: 3.

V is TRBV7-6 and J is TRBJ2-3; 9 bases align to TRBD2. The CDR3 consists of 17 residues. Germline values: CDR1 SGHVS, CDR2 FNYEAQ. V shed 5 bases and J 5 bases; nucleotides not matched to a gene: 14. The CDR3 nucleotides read TGTGCCAGCAGCCCCACCGGTAGCGGGAGCGCGGTAGATACGCAGTATTTT. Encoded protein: CASSPTGSGSAVDTQYF.

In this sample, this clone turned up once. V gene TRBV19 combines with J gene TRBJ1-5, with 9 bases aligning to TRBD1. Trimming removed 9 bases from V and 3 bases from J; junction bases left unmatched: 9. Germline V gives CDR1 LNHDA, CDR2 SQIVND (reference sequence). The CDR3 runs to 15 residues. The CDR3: CASHPGQGNNQPQHF. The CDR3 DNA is TGTGCCAGCCATCCGGGACAGGGCAACAATCAGCCCCAGCATTTT.

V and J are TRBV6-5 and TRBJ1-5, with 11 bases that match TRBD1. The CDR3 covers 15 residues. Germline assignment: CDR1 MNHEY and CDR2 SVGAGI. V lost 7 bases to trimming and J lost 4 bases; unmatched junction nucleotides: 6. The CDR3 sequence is CASTLDRGPNQPQHF. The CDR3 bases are TGTGCCAGCACCTTGGACAGGGGGCCAAATCAGCCCCAGCATTTT.

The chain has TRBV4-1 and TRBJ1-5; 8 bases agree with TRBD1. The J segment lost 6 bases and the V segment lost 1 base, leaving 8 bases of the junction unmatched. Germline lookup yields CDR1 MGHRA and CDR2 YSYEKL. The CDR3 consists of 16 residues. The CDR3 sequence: CASSQGQGWGLQPQHF. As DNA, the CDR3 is TGCGCCAGCAGCCAAGGACAGGGGTGGGGGCTTCAGCCCCAGCATTTT.

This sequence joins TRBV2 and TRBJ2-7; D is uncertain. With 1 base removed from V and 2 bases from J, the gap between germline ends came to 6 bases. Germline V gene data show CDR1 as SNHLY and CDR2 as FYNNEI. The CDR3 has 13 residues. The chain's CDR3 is CASSEGKPYEQYF. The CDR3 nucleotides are TGTGCCAGCAGTGAAGGGAAACCCTACGAGCAGTACTTC. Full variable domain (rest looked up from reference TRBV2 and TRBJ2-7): EPEVTQTPSHQVTQMGQEVILRCVPISNHLYFYWYRQILGQKVEFLVSFYNNEISEKSEIFDDQFSVERPDGSNFTLKIRSTKLEDSAMYFCASSEGKPYEQYFGPGTRLTVT.